This T cell receptor beta chain is drawn from a study of blood T cell repertoires in COVID-19. On the study more broadly: Sources were T cells, B-cell-depleted T cells, or PBMCs; the material itself was cDNA or gDNA.

Germline V gene sequence: CDR1 SQVTM, CDR2 ANQGSEA. There are 14 residues in the CDR3. With 5 bases removed from V and 6 bases from J, the gap between germline ends came to 20 bases. Here immunoSEQ multiplex PCR was the method, and the copy in TCRdb shows in-frame clones only, minus some. Of 180,000 or so clones in the sample, around 82% were seen once. The sequence came from an elderly woman with acute or convalescent COVID-19. The V call is TRBV29-1, the J call TRBJ2-7, with D possibly matching TRBD2 (6 bases). Sequencing was performed on peripheral blood. The chain's CDR3 is CSVSRGAGLAEQYF. CDR3 nucleotides: TGCAGCGTTTCTCGGGGAGCGGGTTTGGCCGAGCAGTACTTC.